What follows are 2 T cell receptor beta chains derived from one specimen sequenced in a study of blood T cell repertoires in COVID-19. Assay: immunoSEQ multiplex PCR; the TCRdb copy retains only in-frame clones and omits some. The sample shows about 170,000 clones, approximately 80% of them seen only once. The sample taken for sequencing was peripheral blood. The receptors here all came from a woman older than 75 with COVID-19, enrolled during active disease.

This sequence joins TRBV18 and TRBJ1-5, with D possibly being TRBD1 (5 bases). The CDR3 totals 12 residues. The germline CDR1 and CDR2 sequences are KGHSH and LQKENI. Trimming removed 4 bases at V and 5 bases at J, with 6 bases between. The DNA for the CDR3 is TGTGCCAGCTCACTCAGGGATCAGCCCCAGCATTTT. Translating it yields CASSLRDQPQHF.

The CDR3 DNA follows: TGTGCCAGCAGTTCTACAGCTCCCGGGACAGGGGAGCCCCAGCATTTT. It encodes CASSSTAPGTGEPQHF. The rearrangement joins TRBV6-6 to TRBJ1-5; 10 bases map to TRBD1. The junction had 11 bases not matched to a gene; V was cut back by 4 bases and J by 8 bases. The germline gives CDR1 MNHNY, CDR2 SVGAGI (reference sequence). The CDR3 consists of 16 residues.